The 26 T cell receptor beta chains in this list originate from one sample, sequenced in a study of cytomegalovirus exposure and HLA in healthy donors. Primers included in the PCR were 60 Vbeta and 13 Jbeta primers. Method: immunoSEQ multiplex PCR; TCRdb's copy keeps in-frame clones and lacks some. Of 150,000 to 200,000 clones in the sample, roughly 78% were seen once. Material for sequencing was PBMCs. These receptors came from a woman between 25 and 40 years old in good health and CMV-seropositive.

The gene calls are TRBV29-1 and TRBJ1-2; no definite D call. The CDR3 contains 10 residues. Trimming removed 6 bases from V and 2 bases from J, with 4 bases in between. Germline CDR1 and CDR2: SQVTM and ANQGSEA. The CDR3, as DNA: TGCAGCGTCGGGAACTATGGCTACACCTTC. This codes for CSVGNYGYTF.

This sequence joins TRBV5-4 and TRBJ1-2; the match to TRBD1 covers 9 bases. V shed 0 bases, J shed 4 bases, and the junction held 7 bases outside the gene matches. The CDR3 covers 16 residues. Germline CDR1 and CDR2: SGHNT and YYREEE (reference sequence). DNA for the CDR3: TGTGCCAGCAGCTTGGTCCCGGGACAGGGATTCTATGGCTACACCTTC. Protein product: CASSLVPGQGFYGYTF.

This chain connects TRBV19 to TRBJ1-1; D remains unclear. V was cut by 11 bases and J by 3 bases, with 13 bases left in between. Germline lookup yields CDR1 LNHDA and CDR2 SQIVND (reference sequence). The CDR3 length is 12 residues. The CDR3 reads CAVFDEDTEAFF. The CDR3 bases are TGTGCCGTTTTCGACGAGGACACTGAAGCTTTCTTT.

The J gene is TRBJ1-4, the V gene TRBV4-1, with D possibly matching TRBD1 (5 bases). V lost 1 base to trimming and J lost 4 bases, with 7 bases between them. The CDR3 is made up of 14 amino acids. The germline V gene has CDR1 MGHRA and CDR2 YSYEKL. The CDR3, as DNA: TGCGCCAGCAGCCAAGCAGGGCTTAATGAAAAACTGTTTTTT. Protein sequence: CASSQAGLNEKLFF.

The chain links TRBV15 to TRBJ1-1; TRBD1 might be the D (5 bases). V was shortened by 3 bases and J by 3 bases, with 11 bases between the two germline ends. Per germline, CDR1 LNHNV and CDR2 YYDKDF (reference sequence). The CDR3 runs 14 residues. CDR3 region: CATSRSGGYTEAFF. In nucleotides, the CDR3 is TGTGCCACCAGCAGGTCGGGGGGGTACACTGAAGCTTTCTTT.

By share, this clone ranks as large. The gene calls are TRBV6-1 and TRBJ2-1, with a weak D call TRBD2 (7 bases). V gave up 1 base and J gave up 7 bases, with 14 bases separating them. From germline, CDR1 is MNHNS and CDR2 SASEGT. The CDR3 is 15 residues long. Here the CDR3 DNA reads TGTGCCAGCAGTGAAGAGGGGGTGGGGGGGAATGAGCAGTTCTTC. Translation: CASSEEGVGGNEQFF.

This chain uses TRBV9 with TRBJ2-7; 8 bases line up with TRBD1. The V segment lost 0 bases and the J segment 1 base; nucleotides outside the gene matches: 3. This CDR3 region has 15 residues. Germline lookup yields CDR1 SGDLS and CDR2 YYNGEE. In DNA form, the CDR3 reads TGTGCCAGCAGCGTAGGAGGGGACAGGTCCTACGAGCAGTACTTC. This translates into CASSVGGDRSYEQYF.

The chain couples TRBV4-1 to TRBJ2-2, with 10 bases aligning to TRBD2. This CDR3 contains 16 residues. CDR1 and CDR2 (germline): MGHRA, YSYEKL. The V segment lost 4 bases and the J segment 1 base; nucleotides outside the gene matches: 3. This CDR3 is CASSPRLAGNTGELFF. The CDR3, as DNA: TGCGCCAGCAGCCCCCGACTAGCGGGGAACACCGGGGAGCTGTTTTTT.

Regarding this clone: The DNA is omitted, as the CDR3 cannot be located on it reliably, and the CDR3 follows TCRdb's listing. The chain joins TRBV5-5 to TRBJ1-6; the table's D call TRBD1 went unverified against the DNA. Both ends counted, the CDR3 spans 15 residues. Germline CDR1 reads SGHKS; CDR2 reads YYEKEE (reference sequence). This CDR3 is CASSFRARGNSPLHF.

This clone appeared once. The chain joins TRBV4-1 to TRBJ1-1, with 10 bases aligning to TRBD1. CDR3 length equals 15 residues. V was clipped by 3 bases and J by 3 bases; unmatched bases: 4. CDR1 and CDR2 (germline): MGHRA, YSYEKL. The CDR3, as DNA: TGCGCCAGCAGCCAGCGGACAGGGGGGGACACTGAAGCTTTCTTT. Translation: CASSQRTGGDTEAFF.

The V gene is TRBV5-4, the J gene TRBJ2-5; TRBD2 might be the D (5 bases). Deletions cut 4 bases from V and 0 bases from J, with 7 bases between. CDR1 and CDR2 (germline): SGHNT, YYREEE (reference sequence). The CDR3 loop spans 13 amino acids. DNA of the CDR3: TGTGCCAGCAGCACGGGAAACCAAGAGACCCAGTACTTC. Amino acids: CASSTGNQETQYF.

This chain links TRBV27 with TRBJ1-1, with 8 bases that match TRBD1. The germline CDR1 and CDR2 sequences are MNHEY and SMNVEV (reference sequence). This CDR3 has 13 residues. J gave up 5 bases and V 4 bases, and 3 bases lay outside the gene matches. CDR3 sequence reads: CASSWTGYTEAFF. In DNA form, the CDR3 reads TGTGCCAGCAGTTGGACAGGGTATACTGAAGCTTTCTTT.

This chain connects TRBV10-2 to TRBJ1-1; the D gene is possibly TRBD1 (6 bases). Germline V gene sequence: CDR1 WSHSY, CDR2 SAAADI. V was cut by 8 bases and J by 0 bases, with 13 bases left in between. This CDR3 contains 14 residues. Here the CDR3 reads CASQNREMNTEAFF. The CDR3 DNA reads TGCGCCAGCCAAAACAGGGAGATGAACACTGAAGCTTTCTTT.

This chain connects TRBV4-2 to TRBJ2-7; TRBD1 matches 8 bases. Germline CDR1 is LGHNA and CDR2 is YNFKEQ. V was pared by 1 base and J by 2 bases, with 7 bases of the junction left unmatched. This CDR3 has 16 residues. CDR3 loop: CASSQGRDRWTYEQYF. The CDR3 coding sequence is TGTGCCAGCAGCCAAGGTAGGGACAGGTGGACCTACGAGCAGTACTTC.

This rearrangement joins TRBV7-9 to TRBJ1-2; 10 bases are a match to TRBD1. This CDR3 is 14 amino acids long. Germline lookup yields CDR1 SEHNR and CDR2 FQNEAQ (reference sequence). V was pared by 4 bases and J by 8 bases, with 7 bases of the junction left unmatched. The CDR3 coding sequence is TGTGCCAGCAGCTCCGGACAGGGGGTGGACGGCTACACCTTC. Protein sequence: CASSSGQGVDGYTF.

The chain combines TRBV10-3 with TRBJ2-7; maybe TRBD2 (6 bases). The germline gives CDR1 ENHRY, CDR2 SYGVKD. CDR3 length equals 13 residues. The V gene lost 7 bases and the J gene lost 0 bases, with 10 bases spanning the gap. CDR3 coding DNA: TGTGCCATCAAGGGAGGCAGCTCCTACGAGCAGTACTTC. Translated, it gives CAIKGGSSYEQYF.

The chain links TRBV27 to TRBJ2-7; 7 bases line up with TRBD1. The CDR3 runs to 13 residues. J was trimmed by 3 bases and V by 6 bases; bases with no gene match: 5. Germline-derived CDR1 and CDR2 are MNHEY and SMNVEV (reference sequence). CDR3 bases: TGTGCCAGCAGGCCGGGACAGATCTACGAGCAGTACTTC. Translating gives CASRPGQIYEQYF.

This clone has only one observation. The chain joins TRBV10-3 to TRBJ2-7, with 8 bases identical to TRBD1. The germline gives CDR1 ENHRY, CDR2 SYGVKD. V lost 0 bases and J lost 5; bases outside the gene matches: 3. The CDR3 spans 14 residues. The CDR3 sequence is CAISESRTGHEQYF. The DNA of the CDR3 is TGTGCCATCAGTGAGTCGAGGACAGGGCACGAGCAGTACTTC.

This rearrangement joins TRBV5-6 to TRBJ1-2, with 7 bases fitting TRBD1. Trimming at V came to 2 bases and at J to 3 bases, leaving 4 bases not matched to a gene. The CDR3 has 14 amino acids. Germline values: CDR1 SGHDT, CDR2 YYEEEE. In DNA form, the CDR3 reads TGTGCCAGCAGCTTCGACAGGGAAGACTATGGCTACACCTTC. Translated, it gives CASSFDREDYGYTF.

V is TRBV29-1 and J is TRBJ1-2, with a tentative D call TRBD1 (5 bases). Germline V gene sequence: CDR1 SQVTM, CDR2 ANQGSEA. This CDR3 is built from 12 residues. The V end was cut by 2 bases, the J end by 2 bases, with 6 bases between. This CDR3 reads CSVESGNYGYTF. The CDR3 DNA follows: TGCAGCGTTGAATCAGGGAACTATGGCTACACCTTC.

The CDR3, as DNA: TGTGCCAGCAGCCCCTTCTTCTCGGTCACTGAAGCTTTCTTT. This gives the protein CASSPFFSVTEAFF. This rearrangement joins TRBV7-9 to TRBJ1-1; D unresolved. This CDR3 is built from 14 residues. Looked up from germline, CDR1 is SEHNR and CDR2 is FQNEAQ (reference sequence). The V end lost 5 bases, the J end lost 4 bases, and 14 bases lay between the germline ends.

The gene calls are TRBV7-2 and TRBJ1-5, with D possibly matching TRBD1 (6 bases). The CDR3 covers 14 residues. The germline V gene has CDR1 SGHTA and CDR2 FQGNSA. V lost 1 base and J 6 bases, leaving 10 bases between the germline ends. CDR3 DNA sequence: TGTGCCAGCAGCTTAGGACTGGGGGCTCAGCCCCAGCATTTT. Protein product: CASSLGLGAQPQHF.

The rearrangement joins TRBV27 to TRBJ1-1; tentatively, D is TRBD1 (5 bases). Trimming removed 2 bases at V and 8 bases at J, with 15 bases between. CDR1 and CDR2 from the germline V gene are MNHEY and SMNVEV (reference sequence). This CDR3 is built from 14 residues. This CDR3 reads CASSLRAGGVEAFF. The CDR3 nucleotides read TGTGCCAGCAGTTTAAGGGCAGGAGGGGTAGAAGCTTTCTTT.

This clone showed up just once. The V call is TRBV6-6, the J call TRBJ2-1; D might be TRBD2 (5 bases). Germline V gene lookup returns CDR1 MNHNY and CDR2 SVGAGI (reference sequence). The germline V and J ends were trimmed by 6 bases and 2 bases, with 14 bases remaining between them. This CDR3 region has 15 residues. Here the CDR3 reads CASSLEGPTYNEQFF. DNA for the CDR3: TGTGCCAGCAGCCTCGAGGGTCCTACCTACAATGAGCAGTTCTTC.

This chain links TRBV19 with TRBJ1-2; D may be TRBD1 (6 bases). V was trimmed by 7 bases and J by 0 bases, leaving 12 bases between them. CDR1 is LNHDA and CDR2 is SQIVND in the germline V gene (reference sequence). The CDR3 sequence is 14 residues long. CDR3 sequence (DNA): TGTGCCAGTAACACAGGGTTCACTAACTATGGCTACACCTTC. It codes for CASNTGFTNYGYTF.

The chain employs TRBV7-9 and TRBJ1-6; perhaps TRBD1 as D (5 bases). Germline CDR1 is SEHNR and CDR2 is FQNEAQ (reference sequence). The CDR3 has 14 amino acids. The V end lost 2 bases, the J end lost 7 bases, and 9 bases lay between the germline ends. CDR3 bases: TGTGCCAGCAGCTTAAGGCAGGGAAATTCACCCCTCCACTTT. Translating gives CASSLRQGNSPLHF.